The next 2 T cell receptor beta chains were all read from a single sample in a study of cytomegalovirus exposure and HLA in healthy donors. This PCR relied on a set of 60 Vbeta primers and 13 Jbeta primers. Produced via immunoSEQ multiplex PCR; TCRdb's table is partial and in-frame only. The table includes under 95,000 clones, 6.5% to 8% detected once. The sample consisted of PBMCs. The receptors come from a man aged 50 to 60 in good health and CMV-seronegative.

The chain's CDR3 is CASSQLAGGNTGELFF. The CDR3 nucleotides are TGTGCCAGCAGTCAATTAGCGGGAGGGAACACCGGGGAGCTGTTTTTT. The V call is TRBV6-6, the J call TRBJ2-2, with 10 nucleotides matching TRBD2. From germline, CDR1 is MNHNY and CDR2 SVGAGI (reference sequence). Germline trimming cut 5 bases from V and 1 base from J; bases unmatched to any gene: 4. The CDR3 is 16 residues long.

The chain links TRBV30 to TRBJ1-1, with 10 bases lining up with TRBD1. CDR3 size: 14 residues. CDR1 and CDR2 (germline): GTSNPN, SVGIG (reference sequence). The trim removed 8 bases at V and 4 bases at J, leaving 10 bases unmatched. This chain's CDR3 is CAASRDRGVTEAFF. The CDR3 region has the DNA TGTGCCGCCTCCCGGGACAGGGGTGTCACTGAAGCTTTCTTT.